The 27 T cell receptor beta chains reported below all come from one sample, sequenced in a study of blood T cell repertoires in COVID-19. Method: immunoSEQ multiplex PCR; TCRdb's copy keeps in-frame clones and lacks some. This table holds fewer than 85,000 clones, approximately 88% found once. The sequencing input was peripheral blood. The receptors here all came from a human donor in a cohort sampled during active COVID-19.

The table lists this clone with a count of one. The chain couples TRBV6-5 to TRBJ2-1; TRBD2 matches at 10 bases. Germline V CDR1 and CDR2: MNHEY, SVGAGI. The CDR3 has 15 amino acids. J lost 4 bases, V lost 8 bases, and 8 bases had no gene match. CDR3 amino acids: CASGGTSDEYNEQFF. DNA for the CDR3: TGTGCCAGCGGCGGGACTAGCGACGAATACAATGAGCAGTTCTTC.

The DNA of the CDR3 is TGTGCCTGGAGTGGCGGTCGCTACGAGCAGTACTTC. Encoded protein: CAWSGGRYEQYF. The J gene is TRBJ2-7, the V gene TRBV30, with no clear D. This CDR3 is built from 12 residues. CDR1 is GTSNPN, CDR2 SVGIG, per germline (reference sequence). The V end lost 1 base, the J end lost 3 bases, and 7 bases lay between the germline ends. Supplemented by reference TRBV30 and TRBJ2-7, the full variable domain reads SQTIHQWPATLVQPVGSPLSLECTVEGTSNPNLYWYRQAAGRGLQLLFYSVGIGQISSEVPQNLSASRPQDRQFILSSKKLLLSDSGFYLCAWSGGRYEQYFGPGTRLTVT.

The chain has TRBV6-5 and TRBJ1-1, with D unresolved. V was cut by 7 bases and J by 8 bases, with 17 bases left in between. Germline V gene lookup returns CDR1 MNHEY and CDR2 SVGAGI. The CDR3 has 13 residues. In DNA form, the CDR3 reads TGTGCCAGCACCCTAACGGGTGCTCAGGAAGCTTTCTTT. This gives the protein CASTLTGAQEAFF.

The V gene is TRBV7-8, the J gene TRBJ1-3; no definite D call. Per the germline V gene, CDR1 is SGHVS and CDR2 is FQNEAQ. Trimming pared 5 bases from V and 1 base from J, leaving 9 bases between. The CDR3 has 14 amino acids. DNA of the CDR3: TGTGCCAGCAGCACGCGAGGGTCTGGAAACACCATATATTTT. It translates to CASSTRGSGNTIYF.

This chain joins TRBV5-5 and TRBJ1-3, with 10 bases fitting TRBD1. The junction had 6 bases not matched to a gene; V was cut back by 4 bases and J by 2 bases. Germline CDR1 reads SGHKS; CDR2 reads YYEKEE (reference sequence). The CDR3 contains 16 residues. The CDR3 DNA sequence: TGTGCCAGCAGCACAGGGGGGACAGGGGCTGGAAACACCATATATTTT. This codes for CASSTGGTGAGNTIYF.

This chain connects TRBV20-1 to TRBJ2-7; D is perhaps TRBD2 (6 bases). This CDR3 has 13 amino acids. V lost 3 bases and J lost 2, with 11 bases in between. Germline CDR1 reads DFQATT; CDR2 reads SNEGSKA (reference sequence). The CDR3 DNA reads TGCAGTGCTAGTGGAGGGAGTCCCTACGAGCAGTACTTC. This codes for CSASGGSPYEQYF.

This rearrangement joins TRBV18 to TRBJ2-2; D is perhaps TRBD1 (6 bases). There are 13 residues in the CDR3. With 3 bases removed from V and 6 bases from J, the gap between germline ends came to 8 bases. The germline gives CDR1 KGHSH, CDR2 LQKENI. In DNA form, the CDR3 reads TGTGCCAGCTCACCTGGACAGCCCGGGGAGCTGTTTTTT. This translates into CASSPGQPGELFF.

This clone occurred once. The V call is TRBV6-5, the J call TRBJ2-7; D is ambiguous. This CDR3 is built from 11 residues. The germline gives CDR1 MNHEY, CDR2 SVGAGI. Trimming took 4 bases from V and 5 from J, leaving 6 bases between them. CDR3 in amino acids: CASSSLDEQYF. The CDR3 nucleotides are TGTGCCAGCAGTTCGTTAGACGAGCAGTACTTC.

This clone was observed a single time. The chain combines TRBV5-4 with TRBJ2-3; D is possibly TRBD2 (6 bases). In germline, CDR1 is SGHNT, CDR2 YYREEE (reference sequence). Between the trimmed V and J ends, which lost 0 bases and 6 bases, there was a span of 14 bases. The CDR3 loop spans 15 amino acids. The CDR3 here is CASSLGSPGGDTQYF. CDR3 in DNA: TGTGCCAGCAGCTTGGGGAGTCCTGGGGGGGATACGCAGTATTTT.

The CDR3 sequence: CASSSKGASGKGTDTQYF. DNA for the CDR3: TGTGCCAGCAGCTCCAAGGGGGCGAGCGGCAAGGGCACAGATACGCAGTATTTT. This chain connects TRBV9 to TRBJ2-3, with TRBD1 identical over 7 bases. The junction had 15 bases not matched to a gene; V was cut back by 4 bases and J by 1 base. CDR1 SGDLS and CDR2 YYNGEE come from the germline V gene. This CDR3 has 18 residues.

This clone was seen a single time. This sequence joins TRBV5-6 and TRBJ2-4, with D perhaps TRBD1 (6 bases). The germline V gene encodes CDR1 SGHDT and CDR2 YYEEEE. The CDR3 spans 14 residues. V lost 3 bases and J lost 5, with 12 bases in between. The chain's CDR3 is CASSSTGGENIQYF. The CDR3 DNA reads as TGTGCCAGCAGCTCGACAGGAGGTGAAAACATTCAGTACTTC. The full variable domain, its missing parts supplied by reference TRBV5-6 and TRBJ2-4, is DAGVTQSPTHLIKTRGQQVTLRCSPKSGHDTVSWYQQALGQGPQFIFQYYEEEERQRGNFPDRFSGHQFPNYSSELNVNALLLGDSALYLCASSSTGGENIQYFGAGTRLSVL.

V and J are TRBV6-6 and TRBJ2-1; 9 bases match TRBD1. The CDR3 runs to 14 residues. The V gene end was trimmed by 4 bases and the J gene end by 4 bases; junction bases not matched to a gene: 2. CDR1 is MNHNY, CDR2 SVGAGI, per germline (reference sequence). DNA of the CDR3: TGTGCCAGCAGTTCCGGGACAGGGTACAATGAGCAGTTCTTC. Amino acids: CASSSGTGYNEQFF.

As to this clone: One end of the junction is discordant with germline, which a read error may explain. This chain joins TRBV5-6 and TRBJ1-1; D remains ambiguous. The CDR3 loop spans 12 amino acids. Germline lookup yields CDR1 SGHDT and CDR2 YYEEEE. In nucleotides, the CDR3 is TGTGCCAGCACCGACCAGAACAGTGAAGCTTTCTTT. Translation: CASTDQNSEAFF.

The CDR3 spells CASRSPRQGGREQYF. The CDR3 region has the DNA TGTGCCAGCAGATCCCCCCGACAGGGGGGTAGGGAGCAGTACTTC. The rearrangement uses TRBV6-5 and TRBJ2-7, with 9 bases matching TRBD1. With 6 bases clipped from V and 7 bases from J, the junction kept 13 bases outside the gene matches. The CDR3 extends over 15 amino acids. The V gene's germline CDR1 is MNHEY and CDR2 SVGAGI.

The J gene is TRBJ1-4, the V gene TRBV5-1; a weak D match, TRBD1 (5 bases). The V end lost 0 bases, the J end lost 5 bases, and 14 bases lay between the germline ends. CDR3 length: 16 residues. The V gene's germline CDR1 is SGHRS and CDR2 YFSETQ. DNA of the CDR3: TGCGCCAGCAGCTTGGAACAGAATACAGGAAATGAAAAACTGTTTTTT. Translation gives CASSLEQNTGNEKLFF.

This chain links TRBV6-2 or TRBV6-3 with TRBJ1-2; the match to TRBD1 covers 7 bases. The germline CDR1 and CDR2 sequences are MNHEY and SVGEGT. This CDR3 has 13 residues. The V and J ends lost 4 bases and 5 bases, in that order; junction bases with no gene match: 4. CDR3 region: CASSFGTAYGYTF. CDR3 DNA sequence: TGTGCCAGCAGTTTCGGGACAGCGTATGGCTACACCTTC.

This clone was found a few times. This sequence joins TRBV24-1 and TRBJ2-3; perhaps TRBD1 as D (5 bases). CDR3 length: 15 amino acids. The V end lost 5 bases, the J end lost 4 bases, and 15 bases lay between the germline ends. Per the germline V gene, CDR1 is KGHDR and CDR2 is SFDVKD. The CDR3: CATSGTSPRADTQYF. Written as DNA, the CDR3 is TGTGCCACCAGTGGGACATCCCCTAGGGCAGATACGCAGTATTTT.

The chain employs TRBV6-5 and TRBJ2-1, with TRBD2 identical over 9 bases. In germline, CDR1 is MNHEY, CDR2 SVGAGI. The CDR3 loop spans 12 amino acids. V dropped 8 bases and J dropped 5; count of bases not matched to a gene: 1. CDR3 protein: CASEREDNEQFF. The CDR3, as DNA: TGTGCCAGCGAGCGGGAGGACAATGAGCAGTTCTTC.

This clone was seen a single time. The chain links TRBV27 to TRBJ2-5; the match to TRBD1 covers 10 bases. CDR3 length: 15 residues. V shed 6 bases and J 8 bases; nucleotides not matched to a gene: 12. The germline gives CDR1 MNHEY, CDR2 SMNVEV (reference sequence). CDR3: CASSGQGGVVATQYF. The CDR3 nucleotides are TGTGCCAGCAGCGGACAGGGGGGTGTGGTGGCCACCCAGTACTTC.

This clone has only one observation. This chain joins TRBV7-6 and TRBJ2-1; D unclear. Trimming left V 0 bases short and J 5 bases short, with 11 bases between. CDR3 length equals 15 residues. Germline assignment: CDR1 SGHVS and CDR2 FNYEAQ. The CDR3 sequence: CASSLAAVADNEQFF. Written as DNA, the CDR3 is TGTGCCAGCAGCTTAGCCGCGGTTGCGGACAATGAGCAGTTCTTC.

The gene calls are TRBV25-1 and TRBJ2-1; perhaps TRBD1 as D (6 bases). Germline V gene data show CDR1 as MGHDK and CDR2 as SYGVNS. The CDR3 is 14 amino acids. V was cut by 2 bases and J by 6 bases, with 11 bases left in between. The CDR3 nucleotides read TGTGCCAGCAGTGAAGAGGGGGATTTCAATGAGCAGTTCTTC. Translation: CASSEEGDFNEQFF.

This clone has a single count. The chain combines TRBV3-1 (or the pseudogene TRBV3-2) with TRBJ2-5; D may be TRBD1 (6 bases). This CDR3 has 16 residues. CDR1 and CDR2 from the germline V gene are LGHDT and YNNKEL (reference sequence). The V end was cut by 4 bases, the J end by 2 bases, with 17 bases between. As DNA, the CDR3 is TGTGCCAGCAGCCGTCTTGGCCTCGGGACACAAGAGACCCAGTACTTC. It translates to CASSRLGLGTQETQYF.

V is TRBV7-2 and J is TRBJ2-1, with 7 bases matching TRBD2. CDR1 is SGHTA and CDR2 is FQGNSA in the germline V gene. CDR3 length: 18 amino acids. V shed 5 bases, J shed 0 bases, and the junction held 13 bases outside the gene matches. CDR3 DNA sequence: TGTGCCAGCAGCCAACGGACTAGTAGGACGAGCTCCTACAATGAGCAGTTCTTC. Translation: CASSQRTSRTSSYNEQFF.

This clone was seen a single time. Its ends do not fully match the called genes, so a read error is possible. This chain joins TRBV15 and TRBJ2-1, with D possibly matching TRBD2 (6 bases). The CDR3 has 14 residues. Germline V gives CDR1 LNHNV, CDR2 YYDKDF (reference sequence). CDR3 region: CVTTSRGAYNEQFF. Here the CDR3 DNA reads TGTGTCACCACCTCGCGCGGGGCCTACAATGAGCAGTTCTTC.

The chain recombines TRBV5-1 with TRBJ2-2; tentatively, D is TRBD2 (6 bases). Trimming took 8 bases from V and 0 from J, leaving 11 bases between them. Germline CDR1 SGHRS, CDR2 YFSETQ. This CDR3 spans 14 amino acids. The CDR3 DNA sequence: TGCGCCAGTGCTAGCGATCCGAACACCGGGGAGCTGTTTTTT. Translation: CASASDPNTGELFF.

In its sample, this clone was seen a few times. The rearrangement joins TRBV18 to TRBJ2-7; 7 bases align to TRBD1. Trimming cost V 6 bases and J 3 bases; bases outside gene matches: 5. The CDR3 has 13 amino acids. Germline CDR1 reads KGHSH; CDR2 reads LQKENI. The CDR3 region is CASSPRDSYEQYF. CDR3 DNA: TGTGCCAGCTCTCCCCGGGACAGCTACGAGCAGTACTTC.

V is TRBV12-3 or TRBV12-4 and J is TRBJ2-3, with no clear D. The CDR3 runs to 13 residues. Trimming stripped 4 bases from V and 2 bases from J, with 7 bases between. Written as DNA, the CDR3 is TGTGCCAGCAGTTGGGCAGCCACAGATACGCAGTATTTT. Amino acids: CASSWAATDTQYF.